The present T cell receptor beta chain was sequenced within a study of cytomegalovirus exposure and HLA in healthy donors (dated by TCRdb to about 2017). Some background on the complete study: According to a later analysis, the roughly 120 validation repertoires were produced on the same platform as the roughly 600 repertoires of the first cohort. Along with the roughly 670-subject first cohort, a separate validation cohort of 120 different subjects was used. The study was designed to test whether signatures of past pathogen exposure could be identified by cataloging public T cell receptors. The study combined high-throughput TCR immunosequencing, statistical association of individual TCRs with disease status, and machine learning to predict cytomegalovirus infection status.

Libraries were made using the immunoSEQ multiplex PCR assay. Under the source paper's analysis protocol: A statistical classification framework was developed to diagnose cytomegalovirus status using the catalog of TCR beta chain sequences. This immuneACCESS table, as held by TCRdb, lists in-frame sequences with V and J called but not all clones. Of the missing ones, under half trace to an unresolved V gene in checked studies; the others have no known cause. The V and J calls and clone size were taken over from that table, and D and trimming were inferred from the DNA. In this sample the table shows 200,000 to 250,000 clones, approximately 88% of which occur a single time. Around 15% of the sample is taken by the ten largest. Counted from cysteine to phenylalanine, this CDR3 has 13 amino acids. The entry retains the CDR3 DNA only, 39 bases that are in frame from base 1. Trimming takes 6 bases from V and 2 bases from J, and the germline ends sit 10 bases apart. Based on the germline V gene (reference sequence), the CDR1 and CDR2 sequences are LNHDA and SQIVND.

The donors were included in the validation cohort of over a hundred subjects, a group kept apart from the roughly 670-subject first cohort. On this clone: Its antigen is not yet known. No much larger clonotype is one base removed from it; base qualities were not supplied.

Here is what the overall study found, with its caveats: A few of the identified cytomegalovirus-associated TCR beta chains were confirmed in vitro to be specific for cytomegalovirus antigens. A total of 164 TCR beta chains were listed by the study as associated with cytomegalovirus. All 130 or so repertoires were used to score co-occurrence in the validation cohort in a later analysis, because that analysis had no HLA typing for the cohort. Of the cluster scores, about 94% were above 0 in a later analysis, which found that TCRs clustered in the first cohort also tended to co-occur in the approximately 120 validation repertoires. In both the original and validation cohorts, the classifier was reported to diagnose cytomegalovirus status with high specificity and sensitivity. While some public TCRs were present in many individuals, most TCR sequences turned up only very rarely across donors. It was suggested by the authors that the approach could potentially be generalized to other disease states and immunological phenotypes.

The receptor was isolated from a woman in her twenties or thirties in good health and CMV-seropositive. The sequence links TRBV19 to TRBJ1-1, and perhaps TRBD1 as D gene, on 6 matching bases. The specimen was PBMCs. CDR3 loop: CASRGTLNTEAFF. The DNA sequence is given as TGTGCCAGTAGAGGGACACTCAACACTGAAGCTTTCTTT. Supplemented by the reference TRBV19 and TRBJ1-1 proteins around the CDR3, the complete variable domain is DGGITQSPKYLFRKEGQNVTLSCEQNLNHDAMYWYRQDPGQGLRLIYYSQIVNDFQKGDIAEGYSVSREKKESFPLTVTSAQKNPTAFYLCASRGTLNTEAFFGQGTRLTVV.